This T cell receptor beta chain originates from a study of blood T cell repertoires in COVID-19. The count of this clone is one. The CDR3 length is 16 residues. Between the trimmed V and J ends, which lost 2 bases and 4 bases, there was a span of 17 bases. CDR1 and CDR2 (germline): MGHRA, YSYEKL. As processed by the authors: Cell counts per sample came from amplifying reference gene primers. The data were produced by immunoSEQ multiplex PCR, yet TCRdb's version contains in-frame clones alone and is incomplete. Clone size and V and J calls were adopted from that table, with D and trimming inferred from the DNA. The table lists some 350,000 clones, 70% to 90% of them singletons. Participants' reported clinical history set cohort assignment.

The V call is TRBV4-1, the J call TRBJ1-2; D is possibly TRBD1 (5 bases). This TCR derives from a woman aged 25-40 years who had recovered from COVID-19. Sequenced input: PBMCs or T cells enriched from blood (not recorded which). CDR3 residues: CASSQPRRGIAYGYTF. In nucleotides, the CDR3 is TGCGCCAGCAGCCAACCACGGAGGGGCATCGCCTATGGCTACACCTTC.